The clone carrying this TCR beta chain was observed a single time. These data are taken from a study of technical replicates of blood from a few donors. CDR3 length: 13 residues. The germline gives CDR1 GTSNPN, CDR2 SVGIG (reference sequence). V was clipped by 0 bases and J by 1 base, with 4 bases between them. Some clones are missing from TCRdb's copy, which holds only in-frame ones; the method was immunoSEQ multiplex PCR. Of some 80,000 clones listed, 92% are singletons. The sequencing sample was made of T cells isolated from PBMCs. V usage is TRBV30 and J usage is TRBJ1-3; no clear D gene. The clonotype comes from a human donor in good health. This CDR3 reads CAWSVQSGNTIYF. CDR3 sequence (DNA): TGTGCCTGGAGTGTACAATCTGGAAACACCATATATTTT. The full variable domain, in which reference TRBV30 and TRBJ1-3 provide the parts outside the CDR3, is SQTIHQWPATLVQPVGSPLSLECTVEGTSNPNLYWYRQAAGRGLQLLFYSVGIGQISSEVPQNLSASRPQDRQFILSSKKLLLSDSGFYLCAWSVQSGNTIYFGEGSWLTVV.